Described below is a single T cell receptor (beta chain) sequence and its context. What it binds is unknown. This specimen belongs to a study of cytomegalovirus exposure and HLA in healthy donors. Both 60 Vbeta primers and 13 Jbeta primers went into the PCR. Profiling relied on immunoSEQ multiplex PCR, and the TCRdb table lists in-frame clones only, not all of them. The top ten clones hold less than 9.5% of a sample with approximately 120,000 clones, under 85% of them seen once. Study observations and caveats: A later analysis found most CMV-associated TCR beta chains apparently HLA-restricted. In a later analysis, at a false discovery rate of 0.05, 17,000 or so TCR beta sequences matched HLA alleles. The study designated over 150 TCR beta chains cytomegalovirus-associated.

Sequencing was carried out using PBMCs. This receptor was identified in a woman between 50 and 59 years old in good health and CMV-seropositive.

DNA for the CDR3: TGTGCCAGCAGCCGGGACACCCATCAGCCCCAGCATTTT. The encoded protein is CASSRDTHQPQHF. The chain recombines TRBV25-1 with TRBJ1-5, with a tentative D call TRBD1 (6 bases). The CDR3 contains 13 residues. V lost 6 bases and J 5 bases, leaving 11 bases between the germline ends. Germline CDR1 is MGHDK and CDR2 is SYGVNS. The whole variable domain, remainder taken from reference TRBV25-1 and TRBJ1-5, is EADIYQTPRYLVIGTGKKITLECSQTMGHDKMYWYQQDPGMELHLIHYSYGVNSTEKGDLSSESTVSRIRTEHFPLTLESARPSHTSQYLCASSRDTHQPQHFGDGTRLSIL.